The source of this T cell receptor (beta chain) is a study of radiotherapy plus CTLA-4 blockade in lung cancer. Study background: About 17% of enrolled patients responded objectively, and approximately 34% had disease control.

Concerning this clone: Its antigen is as yet unknown.

The study gave focal radiation plus ipilimumab CTLA-4 blockade to patients with chemo-refractory metastatic non-small-cell lung cancer. The germline gives CDR1 LNHDA, CDR2 SQIVND (reference sequence). With 5 bases removed from V and 4 bases from J, the gap between germline ends came to 17 bases. The CDR3 totals 15 residues. TCRdb's table, derived via immunoSEQ multiplex PCR, lists solely in-frame clones and lacks some. The table includes 100,000 or so clones, around 83% detected once. General observations from the study: Per reports, early blood T cell clone dynamics, plus interferon-beta, forecast response most strongly. TCR clones of tumor origin grew in blood after radiotherapy plus ipilimumab.

The sequencing here drew on peripheral blood, taken from a patient treated with radiotherapy plus ipilimumab. The V gene is TRBV19, the J gene TRBJ2-5; D unresolved. This receptor was obtained from a human donor with non-small cell lung cancer that progressed on radiotherapy plus ipilimumab. The DNA of the CDR3 is TGTGCCAGTAGTGGGGTCTCGATGGGCCTAGAGACCCAGTACTTC. The encoded protein is CASSGVSMGLETQYF.